What follows are 6 T cell receptor beta chains derived from one specimen sequenced in a study of blood T cell repertoires in COVID-19. Assay: immunoSEQ multiplex PCR; the TCRdb copy retains only in-frame clones and omits some. This table has approximately 150,000 clones, more than 75% appearing once. Material for sequencing was peripheral blood. The receptors here all came from a woman aged 45-65 years with COVID-19, enrolled during active disease.

The V call is TRBV5-1, the J call TRBJ1-1, with 12 nucleotides matching TRBD1. Trimming at V came to 4 bases and at J to 0 bases, leaving 4 bases not matched to a gene. The CDR3 is 16 amino acids. Germline lookup yields CDR1 SGHRS and CDR2 YFSETQ. The CDR3 loop is CASSAGTGGLNTEAFF. The CDR3 DNA reads TGCGCCAGCAGCGCCGGGACAGGGGGCCTGAACACTGAAGCTTTCTTT.

The CDR3 coding sequence is TGTGCCAGCAGTTTTCGGGGGGTGAACACTGAAGCTTTCTTT. This sequence encodes CASSFRGVNTEAFF. V is TRBV28 and J is TRBJ1-1, with TRBD1 as a possible D gene (5 bases). Germline V gene sequence: CDR1 MDHEN, CDR2 SYDVKM. This CDR3 has 14 amino acids. Trimming took off 3 bases at V and 0 bases at J, with 8 bases between the two ends.

The gene calls are TRBV6-2 or TRBV6-3 and TRBJ2-7; a possible D gene is TRBD1 (6 bases). Germline V CDR1 and CDR2: MNHEY, SVGEGT. The CDR3 runs to 14 residues. The V and J ends lost 2 bases and 0 bases respectively, with 8 bases between them. CDR3 residues: CASSYGQYSYEQYF. The CDR3 bases are TGTGCCAGCAGTTACGGACAGTACTCCTACGAGCAGTACTTC.

The chain's CDR3 is CSARRGYEQFF. CDR3 nucleotides: TGCAGTGCTAGAAGGGGGTATGAGCAGTTCTTC. The chain joins TRBV20-1 to TRBJ2-1; D may be TRBD1 (6 bases). This CDR3 contains 11 residues. CDR1 is DFQATT and CDR2 is SNEGSKA in the germline V gene (reference sequence). Trimming pared 2 bases from V and 8 bases from J, leaving 7 bases between.

V and J are TRBV7-3 and TRBJ2-3, with 8 nucleotides matching TRBD1. Unmatched junction bases numbered 13, after V lost 2 bases and J lost 3 bases. Germline CDR1 and CDR2: SGHTA and FQGTGA. The length of the CDR3 is 18 residues. The CDR3 nucleotides are TGTGCCAGCAGCTTAGCCGGGACAGGTTTTAGTAGGACAGATACGCAGTATTTT. Residues: CASSLAGTGFSRTDTQYF.

The chain uses TRBV13 and TRBJ1-1; TRBD1 matches at 12 bases. The CDR3 runs 13 residues. CDR1 is PRHDT and CDR2 is FYEKMQ in the germline V gene (reference sequence). V was pared by 9 bases and J by 5 bases, with 4 bases of the junction left unmatched. CDR3 sequence: CASGDRGQTEAFF. The CDR3 DNA reads TGTGCCAGTGGGGACAGGGGGCAAACTGAAGCTTTCTTT.